Shown below are 30 T cell receptor beta chains from a single sample sequenced in a study of preoperative IRX-2 immunotherapy in early breast cancer. Here immunoSEQ multiplex PCR was the method, and the copy in TCRdb shows in-frame clones only, minus some. The sample yields some 99,000 clones, more than 80% seen once. Treatment reported: preoperative locoregional IRX-2 cytokine immunotherapy. The specimen was tumor tissue, collected after IRX-2 immunotherapy. These receptors all come from a human donor with breast cancer.

This chain uses TRBV11-3 with TRBJ2-1; 7 bases map to TRBD2. The CDR3 runs to 17 residues. V lost 1 base to trimming and J lost 0 bases; unmatched junction nucleotides: 6. Germline V CDR1 and CDR2: SGHNT, YENEEA. The CDR3 region is CASSLVLRLASYNEQFF. CDR3 nucleotides: TGTGCCAGCAGCTTAGTACTCAGACTAGCCTCCTACAATGAGCAGTTCTTC.

This chain uses TRBV28 with TRBJ1-2; the match to TRBD1 covers 8 bases. Germline V gene lookup returns CDR1 MDHEN and CDR2 SYDVKM. J gave up 7 bases and V 6 bases, and 7 bases lay outside the gene matches. The CDR3 covers 13 residues. Written as DNA, the CDR3 is TGTGCCAGCAGAACGGGACAGGAATTTGGCTACACCTTC. Encoded protein: CASRTGQEFGYTF.

The CDR3 DNA is TGTGCCATCAGTGAGCCCTCCGGGACAGGGGCGGCTGAAGCTTTCTTT. Protein: CAISEPSGTGAAEAFF. The chain uses TRBV10-3 and TRBJ1-1, with TRBD1 matching over 10 bases. The V and J ends lost 2 bases and 6 bases, in that order; junction bases with no gene match: 9. Germline V gene sequence: CDR1 ENHRY, CDR2 SYGVKD. This CDR3 has 16 amino acids.

The chain carries TRBV6-8 and TRBJ2-3, with 8 bases fitting TRBD2. Germline CDR1 MNHGY, CDR2 SAAAGT. Unmatched junction bases numbered 5, after V lost 5 bases and J lost 4 bases. The CDR3 is 14 residues long. The CDR3 is CASSLTSVSDTQYF. The CDR3 region has the DNA TGTGCCAGCAGTCTGACTAGCGTATCAGATACGCAGTATTTT.

The chain carries TRBV11-3 and TRBJ1-2; tentative D call: TRBD1 (5 bases). This CDR3 has 14 amino acids. V lost 3 bases, J lost 4 bases, and 12 bases lay in between. Germline CDR1 is SGHNT and CDR2 is YENEEA. The CDR3 here is CASSLGGLSYGYTF. The CDR3 DNA follows: TGTGCCAGCAGCTTGGGGGGTTTGAGCTATGGCTACACCTTC.

The V and J genes are TRBV6-8 and TRBJ2-7; 8 nucleotides match TRBD1. J was trimmed by 7 bases and V by 0 bases; bases with no gene match: 14. The V gene's germline CDR1 is MNHGY and CDR2 SAAAGT. The CDR3 has 17 amino acids. The CDR3 region has the DNA TGTGCCAGCAGTTACTCGAGACCAGGGGGCGCTTCGGAGGAGCAGTACTTC. Encoded protein: CASSYSRPGGASEEQYF.

V gene TRBV19 combines with J gene TRBJ1-4, with D hard to call. Deletions cut 5 bases from V and 8 bases from J, with 15 bases between. CDR3 size: 14 residues. Germline CDR1 LNHDA, CDR2 SQIVND (reference sequence). The chain's CDR3 is CASSSSGEGEKLFF. DNA of the CDR3: TGTGCCAGTAGTTCCTCTGGAGAAGGGGAAAAACTGTTTTTT.

The V and J genes are TRBV11-3 and TRBJ2-3; 13 positions match TRBD2. Trimming removed 5 bases from V and 9 bases from J; junction bases left unmatched: 5. CDR3 length equals 14 residues. CDR1 is SGHNT, CDR2 YENEEA, per germline. The CDR3 nucleotides are TGTGCCAGCAGCCCCAGGACTAGCGGGGGAACGCAGTATTTT. It encodes CASSPRTSGGTQYF.

With respect to this clone: Distinct nucleotide sequences in the sample also encode this CDR3. The chain has TRBV19 and TRBJ1-5, with D perhaps TRBD1 (5 bases). CDR1 is LNHDA, CDR2 SQIVND, per germline (reference sequence). The V gene lost 5 bases and the J gene lost 7 bases, with 12 bases spanning the gap. This CDR3 spans 13 amino acids. The CDR3 nucleotides are TGTGCCAGTAGTTTGGGGCAAGGACAGCCCCAGCATTTT. This gives the protein CASSLGQGQPQHF.

This rearrangement joins TRBV28 to TRBJ2-5; D gene ambiguous. CDR3 length: 13 residues. Germline V gene lookup returns CDR1 MDHEN and CDR2 SYDVKM. The germline V and J ends were trimmed by 7 bases and 3 bases, with 12 bases remaining between them. The CDR3 region has the DNA TGTGCCAGCACCCCGTGGGAAAAAGAGACCCAGTACTTC. Translated: CASTPWEKETQYF.

The rearrangement joins TRBV6-4 to TRBJ1-6, with D possibly TRBD1 on 5 matching bases. V lost 3 bases and J 0 bases, leaving 15 bases between the germline ends. Germline CDR1 reads MRHNA; CDR2 reads SNTAGT. The CDR3 length is 18 residues. CDR3 sequence reads: CASSEEQRGISYNSPLHF. As DNA, the CDR3 is TGTGCCAGCAGTGAAGAACAGCGGGGGATCTCCTATAATTCACCCCTCCACTTT.

The rearrangement links TRBV11-3 to TRBJ2-1, with D hard to call. The CDR3 has 15 residues. Germline assignment: CDR1 SGHNT and CDR2 YENEEA. V lost 0 bases, J lost 0 bases, and 6 bases lay in between. The CDR3 loop reads CASSLDFGSYNEQFF. The CDR3 DNA sequence: TGTGCCAGCAGCTTAGACTTCGGCTCCTACAATGAGCAGTTCTTC.

The V and J genes are TRBV6-8 and TRBJ2-3; 14 bases are shared with TRBD2. Losses at the gene ends were 0 bases for V and 4 bases for J; bases not matched to a gene: 0. CDR1 is MNHGY, CDR2 SAAAGT, per germline. The CDR3 consists of 16 residues. CDR3 DNA sequence: TGTGCCAGCAGTTACTCGACTAGCGGGGGGGCAGATACGCAGTATTTT. Translation gives CASSYSTSGGADTQYF.

This clone was recorded a few times. The chain uses TRBV28 and TRBJ2-7, with TRBD2 identical over 9 bases. Germline V CDR1 and CDR2: MDHEN, SYDVKM. V was pared by 6 bases and J by 1 base, with 7 bases of the junction left unmatched. CDR3 length: 15 residues. The CDR3 DNA reads as TGTGCCAGCAGGCCTAGCGGGACTCGGTCCTACGAGCAGTACTTC. The encoded protein is CASRPSGTRSYEQYF.

Only one count was recorded for this clone. This chain joins TRBV11-3 and TRBJ1-1; maybe TRBD1 (6 bases). The CDR3 has 14 residues. With 3 bases removed from V and 5 bases from J, the gap between germline ends came to 13 bases. Germline CDR1 reads SGHNT; CDR2 reads YENEEA. The CDR3 sequence is CASSLWGRWTEAFF. CDR3 sequence (DNA): TGTGCCAGCAGCTTGTGGGGGCGGTGGACTGAAGCTTTCTTT.

This clone was observed a single time. The CDR3 is CASTRGGGTGELFF. The CDR3 nucleotides read TGTGCCAGCACCAGGGGAGGAGGCACCGGGGAGCTGTTTTTT. This sequence joins TRBV18 and TRBJ2-2; D is perhaps TRBD1 or TRBD2 (6 bases each). The length of the CDR3 is 14 residues. Germline V gives CDR1 KGHSH, CDR2 LQKENI. The germline V and J ends were trimmed by 8 bases and 4 bases, with 14 bases remaining between them.

The rearrangement uses TRBV11-3 and TRBJ2-3; 8 bases match TRBD1. The CDR3 runs to 14 residues. V was pared by 2 bases and J by 4 bases, with 2 bases of the junction left unmatched. CDR1 is SGHNT, CDR2 YENEEA, per germline. The CDR3 coding sequence is TGTGCCAGCAGCTTATCACAGGGGGCAGATACGCAGTATTTT. Translating gives CASSLSQGADTQYF.

This clone was seen a handful of times. The J gene is TRBJ1-3, the V gene TRBV7-6; TRBD1 matches at 7 bases. CDR3 length: 15 amino acids. The trim removed 7 bases at V and 4 bases at J, leaving 10 bases unmatched. Germline loops: CDR1 SGHVS, CDR2 FNYEAQ. The CDR3, as DNA: TGTGCCAGCATCCAGGGGGGCGCGGTAGGAAACACCATATATTTT. Its protein is CASIQGGAVGNTIYF.

The chain employs TRBV5-1 and TRBJ1-2, with D hard to call. This CDR3 has 15 amino acids. V lost 0 bases and J 5 bases, leaving 14 bases between the germline ends. The V gene's germline CDR1 is SGHRS and CDR2 YFSETQ. The CDR3 sequence: CASSLAFSSSYGYTF. CDR3 sequence (DNA): TGCGCCAGCAGCTTGGCCTTTTCAAGTTCTTATGGCTACACCTTC.

The chain employs TRBV5-1 and TRBJ2-2; 7 bases are shared with TRBD1. Trimming took 4 bases from V and 6 from J; bases not matched to a gene: 9. CDR1 and CDR2 (germline): SGHRS, YFSETQ. The CDR3 runs 15 residues. The CDR3 spells CASSPRDSNSGELFF. In nucleotides, the CDR3 is TGCGCCAGCAGCCCACGGGACAGCAATTCCGGGGAGCTGTTTTTT.

This clone is labeled as large. This chain connects TRBV6-1 to TRBJ1-4; tentative D call: TRBD1 (5 bases). V was clipped by 0 bases and J by 1 base, with 12 bases between them. The CDR3 has 17 amino acids. The V gene's germline CDR1 is MNHNS and CDR2 SASEGT. The CDR3 DNA reads TGTGCCAGCAGTGAAGCGCTTTCAGGGAGAACTAATGAAAAACTGTTTTTT. Residues: CASSEALSGRTNEKLFF.

The chain combines TRBV29-1 with TRBJ1-2, with no clear D. The V gene's germline CDR1 is SQVTM and CDR2 ANQGSEA. The V gene lost 4 bases and the J gene lost 4 bases, with 10 bases spanning the gap. This CDR3 is 12 amino acids long. Here the CDR3 reads CSVVGKGYGYTF. DNA for the CDR3: TGCAGCGTTGTAGGGAAGGGCTATGGCTACACCTTC.

The V and J genes are TRBV30 and TRBJ2-1, with TRBD2 matching over 9 bases. V was clipped by 3 bases and J by 4 bases; unmatched bases: 7. Per the germline V gene, CDR1 is GTSNPN and CDR2 is SVGIG (reference sequence). The CDR3 is 15 amino acids. The DNA of the CDR3 is TGTGCCTGGAGGGCCCCAGCGGGGGGTTACAATGAGCAGTTCTTC. Translating it yields CAWRAPAGGYNEQFF.

V usage is TRBV29-1 and J usage is TRBJ2-7; TRBD1 might be the D (6 bases). Germline CDR1 is SQVTM and CDR2 is ANQGSEA. CDR3 length: 13 residues. Trimming pared 6 bases from V and 2 bases from J, leaving 14 bases between. CDR3 residues: CSVLSDSPYEQYF. CDR3 bases: TGCAGCGTCCTGTCGGACAGCCCCTACGAGCAGTACTTC.

This clone occurred once. The chain's CDR3 is CAWSGGMNTEAFF. DNA of the CDR3: TGTGCCTGGAGTGGTGGGATGAACACTGAAGCTTTCTTT. The chain links TRBV30 to TRBJ1-1; D unclear. Germline V lookup: CDR1 GTSNPN, CDR2 SVGIG (reference sequence). V lost 1 base and J 0 bases, leaving 6 bases between the germline ends. CDR3 length equals 13 residues. The full variable domain, its missing parts supplied by reference TRBV30 and TRBJ1-1, is SQTIHQWPATLVQPVGSPLSLECTVEGTSNPNLYWYRQAAGRGLQLLFYSVGIGQISSEVPQNLSASRPQDRQFILSSKKLLLSDSGFYLCAWSGGMNTEAFFGQGTRLTVV.

The gene calls are TRBV6-8 and TRBJ1-3; no firm D call. The germline CDR1 and CDR2 sequences are MNHGY and SAAAGT. Between the trimmed V and J ends, which lost 2 bases and 0 bases, there was a span of 8 bases. The CDR3 is made up of 15 amino acids. In DNA form, the CDR3 reads TGTGCCAGCAGTTACAGTTCGATCTCTGGAAACACCATATATTTT. Protein: CASSYSSISGNTIYF.

This CDR3 reads CASSWGQGETQYF. The CDR3 nucleotides are TGTGCCAGCAGCTGGGGCCAGGGAGAGACCCAGTACTTC. The rearrangement uses TRBV7-1 and TRBJ2-5; a possible D gene is TRBD1 (5 bases). TRBV7-1 counts as an open reading frame of uncertain function. V gave up 4 bases and J gave up 4 bases, with 10 bases separating them. There are 13 residues in the CDR3.

The chain couples TRBV18 to TRBJ1-1, with no clear D. The CDR3 contains 13 residues. Germline CDR1 and CDR2: KGHSH and LQKENI. V was cut by 6 bases and J by 5 bases, with 13 bases left in between. This CDR3 reads CASSLEEVTEAFF. CDR3 sequence (DNA): TGTGCCAGCTCCCTAGAGGAGGTGACTGAAGCTTTCTTT.

The chain carries TRBV6-8 and TRBJ1-1; 7 bases map to TRBD1. This CDR3 is built from 16 residues. CDR1 and CDR2 (germline): MNHGY, SAAAGT. With V trimmed by 8 bases and J by 1 base, 13 bases remained unmatched. The DNA of the CDR3 is TGTGCCAGCCAAATGAGACCGGGACAGAAGAACACTGAAGCTTTCTTT. Its protein is CASQMRPGQKNTEAFF.

About this clone: The conserved phenylalanine or tryptophan is not found at the CDR3 terminus, so this likely reflects a read error. The DNA is omitted, as the CDR3 cannot be located on it reliably, and the CDR3 follows TCRdb's listing. V and J are TRBV28 and TRBJ1-2; the D call TRBD1 from the table was never checked on the DNA. Germline CDR1 and CDR2: MDHEN and SYDVKM. A total of 12 residues make up the CDR3, ends included. CDR3 sequence: CASSPRGLGYTX.